This T cell receptor (beta chain) is from a study of early T cells in non-severe SARS-CoV-2 infection. Study summary: Alpha and beta chains were unpaired, from unsorted whole-blood bulk RNA.

Individually, cDNA molecules had unique molecular identifiers attached to them. Via MiXCR, TCRdb re-called the 5' RACE reads, giving one row per CDR3 protein. The sample shows about 70,000 distinct CDR3 sequences, around 13% of them seen only once. The CDR3 is 15 amino acids. The germline V gene encodes CDR1 SGHVS and CDR2 FNYEAQ. Trimming at V came to 5 bases and at J to 4 bases, leaving 8 bases not matched to a gene. In this sample, this clonotype turned up many times. Its antigen is unknown. Study conclusions and caveats: Sequences matched to VDJdb favored anti-spike CD8 responses, while private and CD4 specificities were missed.

The receptor was isolated from an adult who was a healthcare worker with PCR-confirmed SARS-CoV-2 infection or an uninfected control (not recorded which). The material was whole blood, obtained at baseline. The gene calls are TRBV7-6 and TRBJ2-1, with 7 positions matching TRBD2. The CDR3 region has the DNA TGTGCCAGCAGCCCAGCCGGCGGGAGTTACAATGAGCAGTTCTTC. Translation gives CASSPAGGSYNEQFF.